This T cell receptor (beta chain) was observed in a study of OX40 agonist ivuxolimab in advanced cancers. Study as a whole: Those enrolled were about 82% male, with a mean age of approximately 60 years and ages from about 20 to 79. Among those treated, three patients had partial responses, one with hepatocellular carcinoma and two with cutaneous melanoma.

This CDR3 has 16 residues. CDR1 SGHNT and CDR2 YENEEA come from the germline V gene. The J segment lost 4 bases and the V segment lost 4 bases, leaving 9 bases of the junction unmatched. TCRdb's copy holds only in-frame clones and misses some; the assay was immunoSEQ multiplex PCR. The table shows some 95,000 clones, with around 90% occurring only once. Sequenced material: CD4+ or CD8+ T cells sorted from blood, taken in a trial of the OX40 agonist ivuxolimab. This TCR was recovered from an adult with an advanced solid tumor such as melanoma, head and neck, liver or kidney cancer. The chain joins TRBV11-3 to TRBJ2-5; 10 bases agree with TRBD2. CDR3 DNA sequence: TGTGCCAGCAGCTCAAGGGCTAGCGGGAGTGGAGAGACCCAGTACTTC. Encoded protein: CASSSRASGSGETQYF.